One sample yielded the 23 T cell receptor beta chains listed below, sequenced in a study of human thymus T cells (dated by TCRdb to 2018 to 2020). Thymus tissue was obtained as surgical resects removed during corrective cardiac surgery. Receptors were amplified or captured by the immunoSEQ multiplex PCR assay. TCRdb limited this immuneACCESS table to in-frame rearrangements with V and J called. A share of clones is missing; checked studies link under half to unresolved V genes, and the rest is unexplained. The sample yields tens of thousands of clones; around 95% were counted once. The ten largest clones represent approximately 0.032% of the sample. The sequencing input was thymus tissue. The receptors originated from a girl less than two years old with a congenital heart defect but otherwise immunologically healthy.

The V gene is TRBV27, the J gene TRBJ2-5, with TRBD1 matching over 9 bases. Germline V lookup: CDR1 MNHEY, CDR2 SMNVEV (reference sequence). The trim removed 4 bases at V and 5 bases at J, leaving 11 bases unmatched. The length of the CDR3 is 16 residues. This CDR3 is CASSWGPDRGRETQYF. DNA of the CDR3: TGTGCCAGCAGTTGGGGGCCGGACAGGGGAAGGGAGACCCAGTACTTC.

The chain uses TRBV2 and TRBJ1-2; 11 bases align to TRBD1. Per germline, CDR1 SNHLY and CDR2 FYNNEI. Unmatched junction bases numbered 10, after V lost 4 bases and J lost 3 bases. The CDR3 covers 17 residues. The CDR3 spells CASSGVGRDRGYYGYTF. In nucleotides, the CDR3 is TGTGCCAGCAGTGGTGTTGGCCGGGACAGGGGGTACTATGGCTACACCTTC. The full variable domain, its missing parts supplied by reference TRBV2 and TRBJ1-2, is EPEVTQTPSHQVTQMGQEVILRCVPISNHLYFYWYRQILGQKVEFLVSFYNNEISEKSEIFDDQFSVERPDGSNFTLKIRSTKLEDSAMYFCASSGVGRDRGYYGYTFGSGTRLTVV.

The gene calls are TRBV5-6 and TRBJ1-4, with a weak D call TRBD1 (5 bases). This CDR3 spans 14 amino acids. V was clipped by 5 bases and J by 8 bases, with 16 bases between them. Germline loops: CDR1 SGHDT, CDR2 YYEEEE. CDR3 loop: CASSSRGEGEKLFF. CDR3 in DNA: TGTGCCAGCAGTTCTCGGGGGGAGGGAGAAAAACTGTTTTTT. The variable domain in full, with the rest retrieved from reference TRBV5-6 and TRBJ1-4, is DAGVTQSPTHLIKTRGQQVTLRCSPKSGHDTVSWYQQALGQGPQFIFQYYEEEERQRGNFPDRFSGHQFPNYSSELNVNALLLGDSALYLCASSSRGEGEKLFFGSGTQLSVL.

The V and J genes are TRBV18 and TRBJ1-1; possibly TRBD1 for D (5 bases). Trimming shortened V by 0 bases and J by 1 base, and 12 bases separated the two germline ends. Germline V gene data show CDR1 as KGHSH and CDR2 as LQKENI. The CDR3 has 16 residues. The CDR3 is CASSPPGPRPNTEAFF. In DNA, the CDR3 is TGTGCCAGCTCACCACCGGGACCCCGACCGAACACTGAAGCTTTCTTT.

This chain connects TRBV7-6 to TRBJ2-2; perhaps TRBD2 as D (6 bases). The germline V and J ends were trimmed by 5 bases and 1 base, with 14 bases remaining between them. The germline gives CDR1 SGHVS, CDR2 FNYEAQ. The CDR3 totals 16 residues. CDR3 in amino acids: CASSRLADKNTGELFF. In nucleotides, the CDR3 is TGTGCCAGCAGCCGATTAGCGGATAAGAACACCGGGGAGCTGTTTTTT.

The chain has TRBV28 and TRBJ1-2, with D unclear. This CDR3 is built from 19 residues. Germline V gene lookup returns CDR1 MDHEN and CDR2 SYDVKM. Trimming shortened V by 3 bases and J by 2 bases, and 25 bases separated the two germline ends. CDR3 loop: CASSFPVPLHLSENYGYTF. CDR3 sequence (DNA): TGTGCCAGCAGTTTCCCCGTCCCCCTACATTTGTCGGAAAACTATGGCTACACCTTC.

The CDR3 sequence: CAWRGGRANYGYTF. CDR3 DNA: TGTGCCTGGAGGGGGGGACGGGCTAACTATGGCTACACCTTC. V gene TRBV30 combines with J gene TRBJ1-2; TRBD1 is a possible D gene (5 bases). CDR3 length: 14 amino acids. Trimming took 3 bases from V and 0 from J, leaving 11 bases between them. CDR1 GTSNPN and CDR2 SVGIG come from the germline V gene (reference sequence).

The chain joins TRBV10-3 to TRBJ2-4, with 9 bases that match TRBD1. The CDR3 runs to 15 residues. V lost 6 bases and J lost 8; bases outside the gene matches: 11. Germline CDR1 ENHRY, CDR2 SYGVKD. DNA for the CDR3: TGTGCCATCAGCGGACAAACAGGGGGCAGGGACATTCAGTACTTC. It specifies CAISGQTGGRDIQYF.

CDR3 loop: CAWTSDRGQPHSPLHF. The CDR3 region has the DNA TGTGCCTGGACGTCGGACAGGGGGCAGCCCCATTCACCCCTCCACTTT. V gene TRBV30 combines with J gene TRBJ1-6, with 11 nucleotides matching TRBD1. CDR1 and CDR2 from the germline V gene are GTSNPN and SVGIG (reference sequence). The junction had 10 bases not matched to a gene; V was cut back by 4 bases and J by 8 bases. The CDR3 loop spans 16 amino acids.

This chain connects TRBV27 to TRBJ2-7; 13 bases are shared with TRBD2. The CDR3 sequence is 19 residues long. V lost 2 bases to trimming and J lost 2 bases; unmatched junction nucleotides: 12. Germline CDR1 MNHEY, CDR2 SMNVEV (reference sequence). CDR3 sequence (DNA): TGTGCCAGCAGTTTAACTAAGACTAGCGGGAGGATCGACGCCTACGAGCAGTACTTC. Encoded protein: CASSLTKTSGRIDAYEQYF.

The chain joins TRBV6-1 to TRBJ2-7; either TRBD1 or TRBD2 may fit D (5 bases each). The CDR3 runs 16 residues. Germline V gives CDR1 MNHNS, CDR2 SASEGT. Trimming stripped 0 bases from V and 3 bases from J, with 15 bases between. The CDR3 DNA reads TGTGCCAGCAGTGAAGCGCGGGCAGGGACCGACTACGAGCAGTACTTC. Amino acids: CASSEARAGTDYEQYF.

CDR3 region: CASSPRSGRGYNEQFF. The CDR3 coding sequence is TGTGCCAGCAGCCCACGTAGCGGGAGGGGGTACAATGAGCAGTTCTTC. The chain recombines TRBV7-2 with TRBJ2-1; TRBD2 aligns across 11 bases. The V segment lost 5 bases and the J segment 4 bases; nucleotides outside the gene matches: 7. The CDR3 is 16 residues long. Germline CDR1 and CDR2: SGHTA and FQGNSA.

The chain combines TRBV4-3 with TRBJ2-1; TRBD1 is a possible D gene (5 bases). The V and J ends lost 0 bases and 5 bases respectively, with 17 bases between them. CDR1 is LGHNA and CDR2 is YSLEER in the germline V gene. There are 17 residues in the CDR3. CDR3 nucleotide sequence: TGCGCCAGCAGCCAAGATGGACACCCCCATTTTGACAATGAGCAGTTCTTC. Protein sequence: CASSQDGHPHFDNEQFF.

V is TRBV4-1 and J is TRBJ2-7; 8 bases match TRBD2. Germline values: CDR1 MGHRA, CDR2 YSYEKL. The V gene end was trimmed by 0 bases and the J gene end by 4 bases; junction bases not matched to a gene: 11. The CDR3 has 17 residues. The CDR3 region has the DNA TGCGCCAGCAGCCAAGATAGGGCTAGCGGGTACTCTTACGAGCAGTACTTC. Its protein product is CASSQDRASGYSYEQYF.

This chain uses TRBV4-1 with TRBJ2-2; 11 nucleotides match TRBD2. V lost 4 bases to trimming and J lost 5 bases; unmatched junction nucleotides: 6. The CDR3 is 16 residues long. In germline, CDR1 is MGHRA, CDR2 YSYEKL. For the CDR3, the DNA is TGCGCCAGCAGCCGGAAACTAGCGGGAGAAACCGGGGAGCTGTTTTTT. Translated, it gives CASSRKLAGETGELFF.

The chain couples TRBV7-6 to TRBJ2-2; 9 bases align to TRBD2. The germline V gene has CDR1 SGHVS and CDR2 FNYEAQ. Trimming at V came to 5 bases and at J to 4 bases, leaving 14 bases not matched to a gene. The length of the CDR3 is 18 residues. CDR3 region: CASSPPGVAGVRTGELFF. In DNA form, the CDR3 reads TGTGCCAGCAGCCCACCTGGAGTAGCGGGAGTACGCACCGGGGAGCTGTTTTTT.

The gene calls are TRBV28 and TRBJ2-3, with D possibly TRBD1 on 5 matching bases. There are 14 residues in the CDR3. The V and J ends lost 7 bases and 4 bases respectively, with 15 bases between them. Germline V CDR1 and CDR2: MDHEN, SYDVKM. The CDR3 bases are TGTGCCAGCACCCCGCCCGGCAGGGCAGATACGCAGTATTTT. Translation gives CASTPPGRADTQYF.

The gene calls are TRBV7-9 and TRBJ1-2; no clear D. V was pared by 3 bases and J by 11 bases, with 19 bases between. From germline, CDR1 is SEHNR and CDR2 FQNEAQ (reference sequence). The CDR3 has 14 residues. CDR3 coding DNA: TGTGCCAGCAGCTTGGGTTTCCATGGGCCCCCGTACACCTTC. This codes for CASSLGFHGPPYTF.

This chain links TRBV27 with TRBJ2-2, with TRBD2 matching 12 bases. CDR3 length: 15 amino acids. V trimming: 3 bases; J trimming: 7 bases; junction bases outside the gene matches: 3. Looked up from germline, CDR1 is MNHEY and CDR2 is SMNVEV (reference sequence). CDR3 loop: CASSFLAGGHGELFF. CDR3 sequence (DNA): TGTGCCAGCAGTTTCCTAGCGGGAGGGCACGGGGAGCTGTTTTTT.

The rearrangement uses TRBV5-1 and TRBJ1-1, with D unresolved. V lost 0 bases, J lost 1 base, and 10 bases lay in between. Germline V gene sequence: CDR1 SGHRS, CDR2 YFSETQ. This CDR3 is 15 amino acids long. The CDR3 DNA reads TGCGCCAGCAGCTTGGGGGCTACAGAGAACACTGAAGCTTTCTTT. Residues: CASSLGATENTEAFF.

The CDR3 DNA is TGCGCCAGCCGGGGCGGTCCGGCCCAAGAGACCCAGTACTTC. Amino acids: CASRGGPAQETQYF. This chain connects TRBV5-1 to TRBJ2-5; D possibly matches TRBD1 or TRBD2 (5 bases each). V shed 7 bases and J shed 1 base, with 14 bases lying between them. The CDR3 sequence is 14 residues long. Per the germline V gene, CDR1 is SGHRS and CDR2 is YFSETQ.

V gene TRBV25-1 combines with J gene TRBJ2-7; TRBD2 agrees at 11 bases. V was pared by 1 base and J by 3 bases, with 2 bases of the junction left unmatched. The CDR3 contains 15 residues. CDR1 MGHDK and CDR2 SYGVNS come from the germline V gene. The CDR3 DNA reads TGTGCCAGCAGTGAATCGGGACTAGCGGTCTACGAGCAGTACTTC. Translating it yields CASSESGLAVYEQYF.

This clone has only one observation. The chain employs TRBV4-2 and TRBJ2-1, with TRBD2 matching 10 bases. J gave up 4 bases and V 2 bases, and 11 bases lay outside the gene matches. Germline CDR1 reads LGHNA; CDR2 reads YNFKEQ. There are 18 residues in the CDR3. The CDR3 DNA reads TGTGCCAGCAGCCAAAGGGAAACGACTAGCGGGTTGTACAATGAGCAGTTCTTC. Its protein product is CASSQRETTSGLYNEQFF.